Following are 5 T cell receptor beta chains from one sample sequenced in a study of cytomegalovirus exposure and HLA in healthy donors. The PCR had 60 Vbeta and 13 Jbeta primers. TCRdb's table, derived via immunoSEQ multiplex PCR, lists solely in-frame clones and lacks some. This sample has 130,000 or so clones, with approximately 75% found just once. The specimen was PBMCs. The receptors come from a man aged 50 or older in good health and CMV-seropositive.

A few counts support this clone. CDR3 amino acids: CASSQDLGRMEAFF. CDR3 DNA: TGCGCCAGCAGCCAAGACTTAGGGAGAATGGAAGCTTTCTTT. This chain joins TRBV4-3 and TRBJ1-1; D is ambiguous. The CDR3 loop spans 14 amino acids. The V gene's germline CDR1 is LGHNA and CDR2 YSLEER. Trimming shortened V by 0 bases and J by 8 bases, and 13 bases separated the two germline ends.

Written as DNA, the CDR3 is TGTGCCAGCAGTTTATCGGGATGGGCACTTGAAGCTTTCTTT. Protein: CASSLSGWALEAFF. The J gene is TRBJ1-1, the V gene TRBV28; D gene uncertain. The CDR3 is 14 residues long. CDR1 MDHEN and CDR2 SYDVKM come from the germline V gene. Trimming stripped 1 base from V and 7 bases from J, with 13 bases between.

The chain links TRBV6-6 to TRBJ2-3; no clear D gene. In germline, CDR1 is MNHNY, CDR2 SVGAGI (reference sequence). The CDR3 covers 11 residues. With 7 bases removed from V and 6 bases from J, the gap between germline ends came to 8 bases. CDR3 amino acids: CASTGLDTQYF. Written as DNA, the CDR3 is TGTGCCAGCACGGGTTTGGATACGCAGTATTTT.

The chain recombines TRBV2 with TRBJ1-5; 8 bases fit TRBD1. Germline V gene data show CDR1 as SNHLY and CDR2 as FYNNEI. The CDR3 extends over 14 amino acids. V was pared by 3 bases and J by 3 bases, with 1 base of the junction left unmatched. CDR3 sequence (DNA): TGTGCCAGCAGTGAGGGACAGGACAATCAGCCCCAGCATTTT. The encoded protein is CASSEGQDNQPQHF.

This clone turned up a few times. The CDR3 protein is CASSLGEVGQPQHF. The CDR3, as DNA: TGCGCCAGCAGCTTGGGGGAGGTAGGGCAGCCCCAGCATTTT. The chain uses TRBV5-1 and TRBJ1-5; D unresolved. The CDR3 extends over 14 amino acids. CDR1 is SGHRS, CDR2 YFSETQ, per germline. Trimming pared 0 bases from V and 7 bases from J, leaving 11 bases between.